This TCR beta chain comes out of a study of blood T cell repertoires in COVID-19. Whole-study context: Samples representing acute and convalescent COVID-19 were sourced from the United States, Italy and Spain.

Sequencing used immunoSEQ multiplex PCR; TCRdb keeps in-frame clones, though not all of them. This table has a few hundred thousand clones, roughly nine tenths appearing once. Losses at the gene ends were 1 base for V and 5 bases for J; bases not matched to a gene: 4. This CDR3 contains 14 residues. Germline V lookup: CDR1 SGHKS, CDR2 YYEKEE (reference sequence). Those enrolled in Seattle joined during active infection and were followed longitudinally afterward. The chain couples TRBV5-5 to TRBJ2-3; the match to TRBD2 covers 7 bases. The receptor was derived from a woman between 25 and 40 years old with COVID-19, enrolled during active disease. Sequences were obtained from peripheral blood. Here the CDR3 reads CASSLSGGKDTQYF. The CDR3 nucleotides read TGTGCCAGCAGCTTGTCGGGAGGAAAAGATACGCAGTATTTT.